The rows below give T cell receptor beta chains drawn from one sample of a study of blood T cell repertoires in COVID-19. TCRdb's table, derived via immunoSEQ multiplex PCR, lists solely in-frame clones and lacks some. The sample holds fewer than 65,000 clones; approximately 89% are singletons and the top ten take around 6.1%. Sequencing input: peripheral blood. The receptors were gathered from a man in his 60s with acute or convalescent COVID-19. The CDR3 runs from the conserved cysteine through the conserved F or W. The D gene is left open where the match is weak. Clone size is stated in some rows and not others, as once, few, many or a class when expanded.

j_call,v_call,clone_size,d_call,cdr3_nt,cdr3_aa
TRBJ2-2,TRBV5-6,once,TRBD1,TGTGCCAGCAGCTTCCCCTTAGGGACAGAGAACACCGGGGAGCTGTTTTTT,CASSFPLGTENTGELFF
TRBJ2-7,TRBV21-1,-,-,TGTGCCAGCCCCGTAGACTCCTACGAGCAGTACTTC,CASPVDSYEQYF
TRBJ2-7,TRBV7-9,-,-,TGTGCCAGCAGCTTAAAGGGGGGGAGGACAGGGTCCTACGAGCAGTACTTC,CASSLKGGRTGSYEQYF
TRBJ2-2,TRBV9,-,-,TGTGCCAGCAGCGTAGAGGCGGGGAACACCGGGGAGCTGTTTTTT,CASSVEAGNTGELFF
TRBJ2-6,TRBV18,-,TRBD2,TGTGCCAGCTCAACGACTAGCGGGGGGGCATCTGGGGCCAACGTCCTGACTTTC,CASSTTSGGASGANVLTF
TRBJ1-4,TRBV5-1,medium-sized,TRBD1,TGCGCCAGCAGCCCGGGACAGGGGGCGCAGGGTGAAAAACTGTTTTTT,CASSPGQGAQGEKLFF
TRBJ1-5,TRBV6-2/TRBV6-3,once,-,TGTGCCAGCAGTTACTCGGCGGGAAATCAGCCCCAGCATTTT,CASSYSAGNQPQHF
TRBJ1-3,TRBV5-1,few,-,TGCGCCAGCAGCAGAGGGACTGCAACTTCTGGAAACACCATATATTTT,CASSRGTATSGNTIYF
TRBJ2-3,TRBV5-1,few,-,TGCGCCAGCAGCTTGGAGCACAGGGGCACAGATACGCAGTATTTT,CASSLEHRGTDTQYF
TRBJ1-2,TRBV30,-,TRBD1,TGTGCCTGGAGAACAACAGGGGGTCTCTATGGCTACACCTTC,CAWRTTGGLYGYTF
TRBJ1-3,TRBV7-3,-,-,TGTGCCAGCAGCAAAGAAGCAGGGTTGGGAAACACCATATATTTT,CASSKEAGLGNTIYF
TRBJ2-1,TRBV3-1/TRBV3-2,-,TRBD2,TGTGCCAGCAGCCCTACCACGTGGGTAGCGGGGTACAATGAGCAGTTCTTC,CASSPTTWVAGYNEQFF
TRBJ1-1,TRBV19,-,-,TGTGCCAGTAGTGCCAGATACATGAACACTGAAGCTTTCTTT,CASSARYMNTEAFF
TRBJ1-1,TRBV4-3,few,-,TGCGCCAGCAGCCAAGCTCGTTTTAGCGCGAACACTGAAGCTTTCTTT,CASSQARFSANTEAFF
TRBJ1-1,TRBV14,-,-,TGTGCCAGCAGCCAAGGTATGGACAGATACACTGAAGCTTTCTTT,CASSQGMDRYTEAFF
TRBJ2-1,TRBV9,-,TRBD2,TGTGCCAGCAGCGTAGAGGCTAGCGGGGGAGCGTTCTTC,CASSVEASGGAFF
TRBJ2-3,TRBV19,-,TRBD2,TGTGCCAGTAGGTCGGGGGGGGGCCCCGCAGATACGCAGTATTTT,CASRSGGGPADTQYF
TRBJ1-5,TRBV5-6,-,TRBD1,TGTGCCAGCAGCTTGGCCGGCGGGACAGGGGGATATAGCAATCAGCCCCAGCATTTT,CASSLAGGTGGYSNQPQHF
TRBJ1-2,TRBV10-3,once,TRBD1,TGTGCCATCAGGCCGGGACAGGGCCTGGGAGGCTACACCTTC,CAIRPGQGLGGYTF